This TCR beta chain appears in the sequencing data of a study of cytomegalovirus exposure and HLA in healthy donors. Researchers ran the PCR with 60 Vbeta and 13 Jbeta primers. Clones were read by immunoSEQ multiplex PCR, and TCRdb kept only the in-frame ones, dropping some. The sample holds 150,000 to 200,000 clones, roughly 80% seen once. The CDR3 loop spans 14 amino acids. Germline lookup yields CDR1 SGHNT and CDR2 YYREEE (reference sequence). The V gene lost 5 bases and the J gene lost 5 bases, with 13 bases spanning the gap. This clone occurred a few times. The TCR comes from a man aged 18-30 years in good health and CMV-seropositive. The V and J genes are TRBV5-4 and TRBJ1-4; TRBD1 is a possible D gene (5 bases). Sequenced input: PBMCs. The CDR3 protein is CASRGRGRNEKLFF. The CDR3, as DNA: TGTGCCAGCAGGGGAAGGGGCAGAAATGAAAAACTGTTTTTT.